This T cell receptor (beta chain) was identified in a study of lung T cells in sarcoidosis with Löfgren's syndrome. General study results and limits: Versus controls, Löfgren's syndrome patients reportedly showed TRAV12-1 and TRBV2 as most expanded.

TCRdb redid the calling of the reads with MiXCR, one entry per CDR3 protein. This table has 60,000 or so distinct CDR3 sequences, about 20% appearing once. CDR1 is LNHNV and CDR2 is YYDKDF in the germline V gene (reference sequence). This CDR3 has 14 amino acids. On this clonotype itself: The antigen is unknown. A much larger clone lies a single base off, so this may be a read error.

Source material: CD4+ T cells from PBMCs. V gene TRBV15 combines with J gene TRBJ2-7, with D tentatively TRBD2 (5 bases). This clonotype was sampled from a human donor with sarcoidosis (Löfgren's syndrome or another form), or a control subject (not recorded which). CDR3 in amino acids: CVTSRDGVTYEQYF. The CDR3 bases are TGTGTCACCAGCAGAGACGGGGTTACCTACGAGCAGTACTTC.